Listed below are T cell receptor beta chains from one sample, sequenced in a study of cytomegalovirus exposure and HLA in healthy donors. Assay used: immunoSEQ multiplex PCR; TCRdb lists only in-frame clones, some missing. Recorded for this sample: some 200,000 clones. Sequenced sample: PBMCs. These receptors were taken from a boy between 5 and 17 years old in good health and CMV-seronegative. Each CDR3 is given with its conserved first and last residue. The D gene is left open where the match is weak.

j_call d_call v_call cdr3_nt cdr3_aa
TRBJ1-2 NA TRBV19 TGTGCCACGTCTTTTGGGGGGGAGTTGGTCGATGGCTACACCTTC CATSFGGELVDGYTF
TRBJ1-1 TRBD1 TRBV11-2 TGTGCCAGCAGCCTCTCCGGGACAGTTAACACTGAAGCTTTCTTT CASSLSGTVNTEAFF
TRBJ1-2 NA TRBV5-1 TGCGCCAGCAGCTTGTCTGGGGGGACGAGGGGAGGCTATGGCTACACCTTC CASSLSGGTRGGYGYTF
TRBJ1-2 NA TRBV5-6 TGTGCCAGCAGCTTCGCTTTTCCTATAGGCTACACCTTC CASSFAFPIGYTF
TRBJ2-3 TRBD2 TRBV4-3 TGCGCCAGCAGCCAAGACGCCAGTAGCGGGGGGGCAGATACGCAGTATTTT CASSQDASSGGADTQYF
TRBJ1-5 TRBD1 TRBV18 TGTGCCAGCTCAGAGACAGGGACGATCAATCAGCCCCAGCATTTT CASSETGTINQPQHF
TRBJ2-7 TRBD2 TRBV7-2 TGTGCCAGCAGCTTTAGCGGGGGGGCCTACGAGCAGTACTTC CASSFSGGAYEQYF
TRBJ2-3 NA TRBV7-2 TGTGCCAGCAGCTTAGAAGGGGGGGCCCCTCGGGGTACGCAGTATTTT CASSLEGGAPRGTQYF
TRBJ1-1 NA TRBV6-6 TGTGCCAGCAGTTACGGGCCATACGGCCCTTCCGCTGAAGCTTTCTTT CASSYGPYGPSAEAFF
TRBJ1-1 TRBD1 TRBV19 TGTGCCAGTAGTTTGAACAGGGGGAACACTGAAGCTTTCTTT CASSLNRGNTEAFF
TRBJ1-6 NA TRBV9 TGTGCCAGCAGCGGAGGGAGCTCCTATAATTCACCCCTCCACTTT CASSGGSSYNSPLHF
TRBJ2-1 NA TRBV7-2 TGTGCCAGCAGCTTTTTGGGGGGTCATGAGCAGTTCTTC CASSFLGGHEQFF
TRBJ2-7 TRBD2 TRBV7-2 TGTGCCAGCAGCCCTCGACTAGCGGGGGGTCATACCTACGAGCAGTACTTC CASSPRLAGGHTYEQYF
TRBJ2-7 NA TRBV10-3 TGTGCCATCAGCGAATCGCCCTCCTACGAGCAGTACTTC CAISESPSYEQYF
TRBJ2-1 NA TRBV5-1 TGCGCCAGCAGCTTATATTCGGGTAATGAGCAGTTCTTC CASSLYSGNEQFF
TRBJ1-5 TRBD1 TRBV12-5 TGTGCTAGTGGTCCTGGACAGGGACATCAGCCCCAGCATTTT CASGPGQGHQPQHF
TRBJ2-7 NA TRBV27 TGTGCCAGCAGTTTAACCGGGATCCCTCCCGAAGAGCAGTACTTC CASSLTGIPPEEQYF
TRBJ1-5 NA TRBV5-1 TGCGCCAGCAGCTTGGAGGGGGGGAATCAGCCCCAGCATTTT CASSLEGGNQPQHF
TRBJ2-5 TRBD2 TRBV2 TGTGCCAGCCATGGACTAGCGGGGGGCCTCCAAGAGACCCAGTACTTC CASHGLAGGLQETQYF
TRBJ2-7 TRBD1 TRBV5-6 TGTGCCAGCAGTCCGCCTATGGCAGGGGGTCCAGGCGAGCAGTACTTC CASSPPMAGGPGEQYF
TRBJ2-3 TRBD2 TRBV4-1 TGCGCCAGCAGCCAAGATGGGCAGCGGGGAGCTTATACGCAGTATTTT CASSQDGQRGAYTQYF
TRBJ2-1 NA TRBV6-1 TGTGCCAGCACGCTTATGAGACCGCCCGGGAATGAGCAGTTCTTC CASTLMRPPGNEQFF
TRBJ1-1 TRBD1 TRBV5-6 TGTGCCAGCAGCATCCTCGACAGGGTAATGACTGAAGCTTTCTTT CASSILDRVMTEAFF
TRBJ1-2 TRBD1 TRBV9 TGTGCCAGCAGCGTAGAAGTACAGGGGGCCTATGGCTACACCTTC CASSVEVQGAYGYTF
TRBJ1-5 TRBD1 TRBV7-6 TGTGCCAGCAGCTCCGGGACAGGGAATCAGCCCCAGCATTTT CASSSGTGNQPQHF
TRBJ2-6 NA TRBV5-4 TGTGCCAGCAGCTTGGCACAGGCGGTGGTAACTGGGGCCAACGTCCTGACTTTC CASSLAQAVVTGANVLTF